The rows below give T cell receptor beta chains drawn from one sample of a study of T cells in tuberculosis. The protocol was immunoSEQ multiplex PCR, while the TCRdb copy is restricted to in-frame clones and leaves out a portion. The sample yields around 38,000 clones, 95% seen once. The sample comprised PBMCs. These receptors were obtained from a donor aged 10-35 years with latent tuberculosis or without tuberculosis infection. Each CDR3 is given without its conserved first and last residue. D genes are given only for firm matches. The size entry is marked missing in some rows and otherwise reads once, few, many or a size class.

CDR3aa: ASSGFDRGGPYEQY
d_gene: TRBD1
abundance: -
v_gene: TRBV5-1
j_gene: TRBJ2-7

CDR3aa: ASSLRASGGLGETQY
d_gene: TRBD2
abundance: -
v_gene: TRBV27
j_gene: TRBJ2-5

CDR3aa: ASSYSGDYNYNEQF
d_gene: TRBD2
abundance: -
v_gene: TRBV6-6
j_gene: TRBJ2-1

CDR3aa: ASSEAQNRGLGNEQF
d_gene: TRBD1
abundance: -
v_gene: TRBV6-1
j_gene: TRBJ2-1

CDR3aa: ASRAQAVGELF
d_gene: -
abundance: -
v_gene: TRBV19
j_gene: TRBJ2-2

CDR3aa: ASKTGTGMVNTEAF
d_gene: TRBD1
abundance: -
v_gene: TRBV19
j_gene: TRBJ1-1

CDR3aa: ASSFKGARSYNEQF
d_gene: TRBD1
abundance: -
v_gene: TRBV5-6
j_gene: TRBJ2-1

CDR3aa: ASSLASRSSYNSPLH
d_gene: -
abundance: once
v_gene: TRBV11-2
j_gene: TRBJ1-6

CDR3aa: ASSPGGSYEQY
d_gene: -
abundance: -
v_gene: TRBV11-3
j_gene: TRBJ2-7

CDR3aa: ASSTGQEVFYEQY
d_gene: TRBD1
abundance: -
v_gene: TRBV18
j_gene: TRBJ2-7

CDR3aa: SVGRGTGTIYEQY
d_gene: TRBD1
abundance: -
v_gene: TRBV29-1
j_gene: TRBJ2-7

CDR3aa: ASSSIDRATGELF
d_gene: TRBD1
abundance: once
v_gene: TRBV6-5
j_gene: TRBJ2-2

CDR3aa: ASSFRGGYGYT
d_gene: -
abundance: -
v_gene: TRBV28
j_gene: TRBJ1-2

CDR3aa: ASSRITLQGLNTEAF
d_gene: -
abundance: once
v_gene: TRBV4-1
j_gene: TRBJ1-1

CDR3aa: ASSPTGGADTQY
d_gene: TRBD1
abundance: -
v_gene: TRBV7-9
j_gene: TRBJ2-3

CDR3aa: SVEDRLAGVSDEQY
d_gene: TRBD2
abundance: -
v_gene: TRBV29-1
j_gene: TRBJ2-7

CDR3aa: ASSFPISGKTSYEQY
d_gene: -
abundance: -
v_gene: TRBV28
j_gene: TRBJ2-7

CDR3aa: ASSFETVPYNEQF
d_gene: -
abundance: once
v_gene: TRBV5-1
j_gene: TRBJ2-1

CDR3aa: ASSQDPSGGTYEQY
d_gene: TRBD2
abundance: once
v_gene: TRBV4-1
j_gene: TRBJ2-7

CDR3aa: ASSELAGGSSTDTQY
d_gene: TRBD2
abundance: -
v_gene: TRBV6-1
j_gene: TRBJ2-3

CDR3aa: ASSYDDYWTDLNTEAF
d_gene: -
abundance: -
v_gene: TRBV18
j_gene: TRBJ1-1

CDR3aa: AWSRRDGYT
d_gene: -
abundance: -
v_gene: TRBV30
j_gene: TRBJ1-2

CDR3aa: ASKRTYTDTQY
d_gene: -
abundance: few
v_gene: TRBV19
j_gene: TRBJ2-3

CDR3aa: ASRLTGLGTEAF
d_gene: TRBD1
abundance: -
v_gene: TRBV28
j_gene: TRBJ1-1

CDR3aa: ASSFSPNTEAF
d_gene: -
abundance: -
v_gene: TRBV27
j_gene: TRBJ1-1

CDR3aa: AWVPYRDRVSTNEKLF
d_gene: TRBD1
abundance: -
v_gene: TRBV30
j_gene: TRBJ1-4

CDR3aa: ASSYGLFGARSSPLH
d_gene: -
abundance: -
v_gene: TRBV5-6
j_gene: TRBJ1-6

CDR3aa: ASSKDSPFTDTQY
d_gene: -
abundance: -
v_gene: TRBV5-1
j_gene: TRBJ2-3

CDR3aa: ASIGVFYEQY
d_gene: -
abundance: -
v_gene: TRBV28
j_gene: TRBJ2-7

CDR3aa: ASSLRLTDTQY
d_gene: -
abundance: -
v_gene: TRBV27
j_gene: TRBJ2-3

CDR3aa: ASSYQINSPLH
d_gene: -
abundance: once
v_gene: TRBV6-5
j_gene: TRBJ1-6

CDR3aa: ASSPELAGETQY
d_gene: TRBD2
abundance: -
v_gene: TRBV18
j_gene: TRBJ2-5

CDR3aa: ASRVSGGLTGELF
d_gene: -
abundance: -
v_gene: TRBV19
j_gene: TRBJ2-2

CDR3aa: AIGGLSANVLT
d_gene: -
abundance: once
v_gene: TRBV6-5
j_gene: TRBJ2-6

CDR3aa: ASSDLGKGVSYEQY
d_gene: -
abundance: -
v_gene: TRBV6-4
j_gene: TRBJ2-7

CDR3aa: AWSVSVAGGSGANVLT
d_gene: TRBD1
abundance: -
v_gene: TRBV30
j_gene: TRBJ2-6

CDR3aa: ASSLRSGGSNGTDTQY
d_gene: TRBD2
abundance: -
v_gene: TRBV27
j_gene: TRBJ2-3

CDR3aa: ASKVQGIPGGVGDEQY
d_gene: TRBD1
abundance: -
v_gene: TRBV2
j_gene: TRBJ2-7

CDR3aa: ASSRGLSESYGYT
d_gene: -
abundance: -
v_gene: TRBV7-2
j_gene: TRBJ1-2

CDR3aa: ASSLDILASQTYETQY
d_gene: -
abundance: -
v_gene: TRBV5-4
j_gene: TRBJ2-5

CDR3aa: ASSYSGGPLTGELF
d_gene: -
abundance: -
v_gene: TRBV6-5
j_gene: TRBJ2-2

CDR3aa: ASSERTGPDEAF
d_gene: -
abundance: -
v_gene: TRBV6-1
j_gene: TRBJ1-1

CDR3aa: ASSLIRGTEAF
d_gene: -
abundance: once
v_gene: TRBV5-1
j_gene: TRBJ1-1

CDR3aa: ASSTPGQGKTQY
d_gene: TRBD1
abundance: once
v_gene: TRBV27
j_gene: TRBJ2-5

CDR3aa: ASSLPGTGISSGNTIY
d_gene: TRBD1
abundance: -
v_gene: TRBV2
j_gene: TRBJ1-3

CDR3aa: ASSLASREAEAF
d_gene: -
abundance: -
v_gene: TRBV5-4
j_gene: TRBJ1-1

CDR3aa: ASSLVARGGLETDTQY
d_gene: TRBD2
abundance: -
v_gene: TRBV11-3
j_gene: TRBJ2-3

CDR3aa: ASSRKAQRGTEQF
d_gene: -
abundance: -
v_gene: TRBV4-3
j_gene: TRBJ2-1

CDR3aa: ASSPSGSEQF
d_gene: TRBD2
abundance: -
v_gene: TRBV9
j_gene: TRBJ2-1

CDR3aa: ASSETITGYTQY
d_gene: -
abundance: -
v_gene: TRBV2
j_gene: TRBJ2-3

CDR3aa: ASSPSPQGIPNYGYT
d_gene: -
abundance: few
v_gene: TRBV18
j_gene: TRBJ1-2